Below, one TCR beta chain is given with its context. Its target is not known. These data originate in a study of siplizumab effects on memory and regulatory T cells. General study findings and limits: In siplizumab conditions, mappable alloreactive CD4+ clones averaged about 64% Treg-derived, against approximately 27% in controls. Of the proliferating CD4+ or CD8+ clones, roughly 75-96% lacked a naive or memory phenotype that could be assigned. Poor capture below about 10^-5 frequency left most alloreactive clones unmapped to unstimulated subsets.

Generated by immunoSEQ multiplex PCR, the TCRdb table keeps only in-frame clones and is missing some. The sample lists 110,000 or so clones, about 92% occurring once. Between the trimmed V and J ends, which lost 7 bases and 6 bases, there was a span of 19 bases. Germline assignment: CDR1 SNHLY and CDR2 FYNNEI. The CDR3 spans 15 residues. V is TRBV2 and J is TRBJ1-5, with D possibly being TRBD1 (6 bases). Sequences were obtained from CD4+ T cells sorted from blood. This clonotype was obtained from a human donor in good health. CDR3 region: CASTFTGTGSQPQHF. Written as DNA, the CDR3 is TGTGCCAGCACCTTTACTGGCACAGGGAGTCAGCCCCAGCATTTT.